The TCR beta chain under discussion was sequenced for a study of control samples from healthy donors and cancer patients. J lost 1 base, V lost 1 base, and 4 bases had no gene match. The CDR3 is made up of 16 amino acids. Germline values: CDR1 LGHNA, CDR2 YSLEER. Sequencing used immunoSEQ multiplex PCR; TCRdb keeps in-frame clones, though not all of them. Of around 100,000 clones listed, more than 75% are singletons. The TCR originated in a woman aged 45-65 years in good health. The sequencing sample was made of blood. V usage is TRBV4-3 and J usage is TRBJ2-3; 8 nucleotides match TRBD2. The CDR3 loop is CASSQAEAGGTDTQYF. The CDR3 DNA is TGCGCCAGCAGCCAAGCGGAAGCGGGGGGCACAGATACGCAGTATTTT.